This TCR beta chain came from a study of CXCR3-negative and CXCR3-positive naive CD8 T cells (dated by TCRdb to about 2019). With regard to the full study: In total, about 135 million TRB reads were obtained, or roughly 1.5 +/- 0.3 million reads per library. The diversity and physicochemical repertoire analyses included eleven to twelve donors pooled from two independent experiments. TRBV-TRBJ cluster analysis included naive subsets from a handful of donors and memory cells from 3 donors.

For this clonotype: It lacks a known antigen.

Data came from a NextSeq 550. The Human TCR Profiling Kit (MiLaboratory) was used to prepare UMI-labeled 5' RACE TRB cDNA libraries. The full amount of extracted RNA was used for cDNA synthesis, and the full amount of resulting cDNA was used for PCR amplification. The libraries were made side by side, with each library going through the same number of PCR cycles. The published analysis was carried out like this. With a minimum of two reads required per UMI, MIGEC and MiXCR pulled out about 50,000 +/- 10,000 unique UMI-labeled TRB cDNA molecules from each library. Each library averaged 40,000 +/- 10,000 functional in-frame TRB CDR3 nucleotide clonotypes without stop codons. After downsampling to 5000 UMI-labeled TRB molecules per sample, diversity metrics such as normalized Shannon-Wiener and Chao1 were calculated in VDJtools. Clonotype-size-weighted physicochemical properties of the central five CDR3 residues (interaction energy, strength, volume and Kidera factor 4) were computed in VDJtools. TCRdb reprocessed the public reads and reports one entry per CDR3 protein sequence, without DNA. The V and J calls were determined by TCRdb, not by the authors. Per the sample table, the count is around 120,000 distinct CDR3 sequences. 0.59% of the sample is held by the ten biggest clonotypes.

For each CD8+ T cell subset, flow sorting was done in triplicate, and under 350,000 cells per subset went directly into RLT lysis buffer. Naive CD8+ T cells were defined stringently as CD45RO-CCR7+CD27+CD95- to exclude memory contaminants. Using standard density gradient centrifugation, peripheral blood mononuclear cells were isolated from buffy coats. Naive CXCR3-negative and CXCR3-positive CD8+ T cells were flow-sorted on a FACSAria III. Total RNA was extracted from sorted cells using an RNeasy Mini Kit. The cysteine opens and the phenylalanine closes a CDR3 of 15 amino acids. DNA is not recorded here. Per the germline V gene, SGDLS is the CDR1 and YYNGEE is the CDR2. Study-wide findings and limitations: Compared with CXCR3-negative naive cells, CXCR3-positive naive cells had TRB CDR3s with higher hydrophobicity (lower Kidera factor 4), lower energy, and higher strength and volume indices. Because surface CD5, which is linked to self-reactivity in mice, was comparable between the naive subsets, TCR interaction strength was also inferred from TRB CDR3 physicochemical properties. CXCR3 expression partially decreased after cryopreservation, so most assays used freshly isolated PBMCs. Comparably high repertoire diversity was found in both naive subsets, whereas much lower repertoire diversity was found in memory CD8+ T cells. Similar TRBV-TRBJ usage was shown by naive CXCR3-negative and CXCR3-positive cells from the same donor, whereas distinct patterns were shown by memory cells.

Sequencing was performed on naive CXCR3+ CD8+ T cells from blood. In light of the paper, this sample's cell subset or site label describes: CD45RO-CCR7+CD27+CD95- naive CD8+ T cells expressing CXCR3 (TNR3+). This clonotype originated in a human donor in good health. Some clones in this sample may be carry-over from other donors' samples. This chain joins TRBV9 to TRBJ2-1; TCRdb's assignment of TRBD1 cannot be checked, as there is no DNA. The CDR3 loop reads CASSSSGTGYNEQFF.